The source of this T cell receptor beta chain is a study of vaccination and CD4 T cells after COVID-19. Background on the study: The authors used overlapping spike peptides from SARS-CoV-2, HCoV-NL63, HCoV-OC43 and HCoV-229E to stimulate cells. Study results and caveats: Post-vaccination, and not before, a median approximately 89% of reactive clones appeared in convalescent patients. Spike mono-reactivity was found in 304 of 307 vaccine-specific clones from convalescent patients.

The CDR3 covers 16 residues. V was clipped by 5 bases and J by 2 bases; unmatched bases: 6. CDR1 SEHNR and CDR2 FQNEAQ come from the germline V gene (reference sequence). CD4+ T cells that had been cultured provided DNA sequenced with the Oncomine TCR Beta short-read assay. It was cultured CD4+ T cells from which genomic DNA was extracted. TCRdb reanalysed the PCR reads using MiXCR and keeps one entry per CDR3 protein. The top ten hold about 7.6% of the sample, which has tens of thousands of distinct CDR3 sequences, 28% seen once. Notes on this clonotype: Its antigen is as yet unknown.

Time point of the sample: late sampling 161 to 241 days after vaccination in three convalescent patients. Treatment noted: approximately 9-day PBMC culture with coronavirus spike peptide pools or control peptides (ViraFEST assay). This sample comprised CD4+ T cells from blood, cultured in vitro, obtained about 7 months after SARS-CoV-2 vaccination. This clonotype was obtained from a human donor who had recovered from COVID-19. The chain couples TRBV7-9 to TRBJ2-6; 7 bases line up with TRBD1. The CDR3 DNA is TGTGCCAGCAGCCGACAGGGCCCGACTGGGGCCAACGTCCTGACTTTC. It yields the protein CASSRQGPTGANVLTF.